One sample yielded the 10 T cell receptor beta chains listed below, sequenced in a study of molecular identifiers for immune sequencing clone quantification. Each CDR3 protein gets one entry after TCRdb re-called the PCR reads with MiXCR. The sample holds some 40,000 distinct CDR3 sequences, approximately 24% seen once. The sample consisted of naive CD8+ T cells from blood, with Jurkat cell RNA spiked in. The subset denotes: FACS-sorted CD8+CD4-CCR7+CD45RA+ naive T cells. The receptors derive from a human donor in good health. Some libraries in this study had Jurkat cell RNA spiked in.

As concerns this clonotype: Possible read error: a much larger clone is one base away. This rearrangement joins TRBV10-1 to TRBJ2-7, with D perhaps matching TRBD1 (5 bases). This CDR3 comprises 13 residues. From germline, CDR1 is WNHNN and CDR2 SYGVQD (reference sequence). The chain's CDR3 is CAGSSTTGYEQYF. CDR3 in DNA: TGCGCCGGCAGTTCTACTACAGGCTACGAGCAGTACTTC.

This clonotype appeared many times. This sequence joins TRBV27 and TRBJ2-2; no firm D call. The V end was cut by 0 bases, the J end by 1 base, with 3 bases between. The CDR3 is made up of 14 amino acids. Looked up from germline, CDR1 is MNHEY and CDR2 is SMNVEV (reference sequence). CDR3 in amino acids: CASSLSWNTGELFF. DNA of the CDR3: TGTGCCAGCAGTTTATCCTGGAACACCGGGGAGCTGTTTTTT.

V usage is TRBV25-1 and J usage is TRBJ1-2; TRBD1 aligns across 7 bases. This CDR3 has 15 amino acids. CDR1 and CDR2 from the germline V gene are MGHDK and SYGVNS. V trimming: 3 bases; J trimming: 2 bases; junction bases outside the gene matches: 6. CDR3 residues: CASSDPRGLNYGYTF. The CDR3 DNA reads TGTGCCAGCAGTGATCCAAGGGGGCTAAACTATGGCTACACCTTC.

This clonotype was recorded at least ten times. The V and J genes are TRBV20-1 and TRBJ2-7; 10 positions match TRBD1. CDR1 and CDR2 (germline): DFQATT, SNEGSKA (reference sequence). The CDR3 spans 14 residues. V shed 1 base, J shed 6 bases, and the junction held 6 bases outside the gene matches. CDR3 residues: CSARAGTGVIEQYF. The CDR3 nucleotides read TGCAGTGCTAGAGCAGGGACAGGGGTCATCGAGCAGTACTTC.

There are a few counts of this clonotype. Given a much more abundant clone one base away, this may be a read error. The rearrangement joins TRBV20-1 to TRBJ2-3; no clear D gene. The CDR3 has 15 residues. Germline CDR1 and CDR2: DFQATT and SNEGSKA (reference sequence). V dropped 3 bases and J dropped 1 base, with 14 bases sitting between them. CDR3: CSARDLGSGTDTQYF. DNA for the CDR3: TGCAGTGCTAGGGATTTGGGATCTGGCACAGATACGCAGTATTTT.

Details on this clonotype: A read error may explain this, as a much larger clone is one base away. J is TRBJ2-1 and V is TRBV5-1; 11 bases fit TRBD1. Germline V gene sequence: CDR1 SGHRS, CDR2 YFSETQ. This CDR3 is 15 amino acids long. CDR3: CASSPPGQGVHERFF. In nucleotides, the CDR3 is TGCGCCAGCAGCCCACCGGGACAGGGGGTCCATGAGCGGTTCTTC.

This clonotype was seen at least ten times. The V gene is TRBV30, the J gene TRBJ2-1, with a tentative D call TRBD2 (5 bases). CDR1 and CDR2 (germline): GTSNPN, SVGIG (reference sequence). V lost 0 bases and J 2 bases, leaving 11 bases between the germline ends. The CDR3 is 15 amino acids. The CDR3 nucleotides read TGTGCCTGGAGTGTAGCGAGGGCCCCCTACAATGAGCAGTTCTTC. This sequence encodes CAWSVARAPYNEQFF.

This clonotype was picked up many times. The chain combines TRBV12-3 or TRBV12-4 with TRBJ1-1, with 8 bases matching TRBD1. This CDR3 has 13 residues. Unmatched junction bases numbered 5, after V lost 6 bases and J lost 5 bases. The CDR3 reads CASRQGAPTEAFF. The CDR3 DNA reads as TGTGCCAGCAGGCAGGGGGCTCCGACTGAAGCTTTCTTT.

There are many counts of this clonotype. For the CDR3, the DNA is TGTGCCAGCAGCCCAGGACTAGCGGGGCCCCAAGAGACCCAGTACTTC. Its translation: CASSPGLAGPQETQYF. The V call is TRBV7-9, the J call TRBJ2-5, with 12 bases aligning to TRBD2. Trimming took 5 bases from V and 1 from J; bases not matched to a gene: 5. This CDR3 contains 16 residues. Looked up from germline, CDR1 is SEHNR and CDR2 is FQNEAQ (reference sequence).

This clonotype was counted at least ten times. The chain carries TRBV6-5 and TRBJ2-7; the match to TRBD1 covers 8 bases. The ends lost 2 bases at V and 1 base at J; junction bases unmatched: 4. There are 15 residues in the CDR3. CDR1 and CDR2 (germline): MNHEY, SVGAGI. Here the CDR3 reads CASSYATGGSYEQYF. The CDR3 nucleotides read TGTGCCAGCAGTTACGCTACAGGGGGATCCTACGAGCAGTACTTC.